This TCR beta chain was sequenced during a study of T cells after yellow fever vaccination (dated by TCRdb to between 2018 and 2021). Notes on the research overall: The SMART-Seq v4 Ultra Low Input RNA kit was used to prepare libraries from fractions with low cell numbers. To follow T-cell clones before and after both primary and booster YFV17D yellow fever vaccination, bulk TCR alpha and beta repertoires underwent longitudinal sequencing. Two healthy male donors made up the cohort, one aged 18 to 29 years and the other aged 30 to 40 years. Bulk PBMC replicates and cell subsets were isolated from blood drawn at multiple timepoints before and after both primary and secondary immunization.

The treatment or condition tag for this specimen amounts to: live attenuated yellow fever vaccine strain. At each blood-draw timepoint, two biological replicates of bulk PBMCs were obtained. PBMCs were isolated from peripheral blood using a standard Ficoll-Paque protocol. RNA was extracted with TriZol from bulk PBMCs, CD4 and CD8 fractions, and dextramer-positive and dextramer-negative fractions. This clonotype was seen only a few times. The antigen it binds to is not known. No base quality information exists; no much larger clone differs at one position. Results and caveats for the whole study, not just this receptor: Because only two donors were included in the study, the extent to which the findings can be generalized is limited. A small share of clonotypes was detected in both CD4 and CD8 compartments, with the overlap likely arising from convergent recombination. After the booster, most clones that had expanded after primary vaccination were detected again (around 95% of CD4 and around 88% of CD8), suggesting broad maintenance of memory. Computational filtering was needed because FACS-sorted repertoires could contain abundant contaminating clonotypes from the bulk population. The secondary T-cell response was weaker than the primary response but faster, peaking on day 5 instead of day 15.

CDR3 length: 11 amino acids, cysteine to phenylalanine. The CDR3 DNA has 33 bases and is translated from base 1. According to the germline V gene, CDR1 reads MNHEY and CDR2 reads SVGAGI. Trimming removed 6 bases from V and 7 bases from J, leaving 7 bases between the germline ends. The instrument was an Illumina NovaSeq 6000. TCR cDNA was synthesized by 5'RACE template switching, through which a universal primer site and unique molecular identifiers were introduced. Priming for cDNA synthesis came from both the TCR alpha and TCR beta constant segments. Libraries were amplified in two PCR steps, with sample barcodes and sequencing adapters added in the second step. Sequencing of the libraries was done on either Illumina HiSeq 2500 (2x100 bp) or NovaSeq (2x150 bp). The authors' pipeline ran thus. MIGEC handled demultiplexing of reads and collapsing into UMI consensus sequences, while MiXCR performed V(D)J alignment. Clonotypes responding to the vaccine were identified with edgeR on replicate PBMC samples, with the criteria of FDR below 0.01 and a log2 fold change above 5 up to day 15. Bulk clonotypes were assigned CD4 or CD8 identity according to which sequenced CD4 or CD8 repertoire held them at higher abundance. TCRdb trimmed the raw reads at Q25, called clones with MiXCR and kept productive beta chains. Rows are combined by CDR3 protein, so each entry shows the most common genes and DNA. Here the V and J calls rest on TCRdb's processing, not on the authors' analysis. In this sample the table shows some 350,000 distinct CDR3 sequences, around 4.1% of which occur a single time. Approximately 25% of the sample goes to the ten largest clones.

Sequenced here: PBMCs, sampled 5 days after the yellow fever booster vaccination. Here the chain combines TRBV6-5 and TRBJ2-1; 6 matching bases give a weak D call of TRBD2. The sequence came from a man between 18 and 29 years old who received the YFV17D yellow fever vaccine. The sequenced DNA is TGTGCCAGCAGGGCGGGGAATGAGCAGTTCTTC. This encodes CASRAGNEQFF.